These T cell receptor beta chains were read from a single sample in a study of T cell changes during pregnancy in multiple sclerosis. Profiled with immunoSEQ multiplex PCR; TCRdb holds only in-frame clones, not every one. The sample has about 57,000 clones, 75% to 95% seen once. This specimen was peripheral blood, taken after pregnancy. The origin of the receptors is a female donor in good health, enrolled as a control in a pregnancy study. Each CDR3 is given with its conserved first and last residue. A D gene is named only where the DNA matches it firmly. Some rows mark clone size as missing; the rest say once, few, many or name a class of expanded clone.

-	TRBV10-2	TRBJ2-7	15	-	TGCGCCAGCAGTGAACCAGGGTCTAAAGCCTACGAGCAGTACTTC	CASSEPGSKAYEQYF
TRBD2	TRBV5-6	TRBJ2-2	15	-	TGTGCCAGCAGCAAGGGACTAGCAGGGACCGGGGAGCTGTTTTTT	CASSKGLAGTGELFF
-	TRBV19	TRBJ2-2	16	-	TGTGCCAGTAGTAACCAGACAGGCGGTCGGACCGGGGAGCTGTTTTTT	CASSNQTGGRTGELFF
-	TRBV6-4	TRBJ1-2	15	-	TGTGCCAGCAGTGTTCAAGCGGGACAAGGGGGTGGCTACACCTTC	CASSVQAGQGGGYTF
TRBD2	TRBV4-1	TRBJ2-2	16	-	TGCGCCAGCAGCCGGGGACTAGCGGCGAACACCGGGGAGCTGTTTTTT	CASSRGLAANTGELFF
-	TRBV28	TRBJ1-3	15	-	TGTGCCAGCAGTCCTGGGGCTGCTGAAGGAAACACCATATATTTT	CASSPGAAEGNTIYF
TRBD1	TRBV7-9	TRBJ2-1	16	-	TGTGCCAGCAGCCCCTCCGGACAGGGCATTTTTAATGAGCAGTTCTTC	CASSPSGQGIFNEQFF
TRBD1	TRBV2	TRBJ2-7	13	-	TGTGCCAGCAGCAGGACAGGGCCCTACGAGCAGTACTTC	CASSRTGPYEQYF
-	TRBV5-4	TRBJ2-7	13	once	TGTGCCAGCAGCATCGACAGGTCGCACGAGCAGTACTTC	CASSIDRSHEQYF
-	TRBV6-1	TRBJ1-3	16	once	TGTGCCAGCAGTGGCGGGAGTCGCTTCTCTGGAAACACCATATATTTT	CASSGGSRFSGNTIYF
TRBD2	TRBV28	TRBJ2-1	17	-	TGTGCCAGCAGTTTAAGTCAGACTAGCGGGACGGAAGGTGAGCAGTTCTTC	CASSLSQTSGTEGEQFF
TRBD1	TRBV29-1	TRBJ1-3	14	-	TGCAGCGCATCGGACAGGTCCTCTGGAAACACCATATATTTT	CSASDRSSGNTIYF
-	TRBV7-8	TRBJ1-2	14	-	TGTGCCAGCAGCTTAGGGGGCGCCGGCTATGGCTACACCTTC	CASSLGGAGYGYTF
TRBD1	TRBV7-2	TRBJ1-3	16	-	TGTGCCAGCAGCTTAATAACCGGGACAGTTGGAAACACCATATATTTT	CASSLITGTVGNTIYF
TRBD1	TRBV5-1	TRBJ2-7	14	-	TGCGCCAGCAGCCTCTCGACAGGGGTGAGGGAGCAGTACTTC	CASSLSTGVREQYF
-	TRBV21-1	TRBJ2-1	16	-	TGTGCCAGCAGCAGTCTGACTAGCGGGAGGGTTAGTGAGCAGTTCTTC	CASSSLTSGRVSEQFF
TRBD2	TRBV4-1	TRBJ2-2	16	-	TGCGCCAGCAGCCAAGCGGGGGGGCCTTTCGCCGGGGAGCTGTTTTTT	CASSQAGGPFAGELFF
-	TRBV30	TRBJ1-3	16	-	TGTGCCTGGAGTGAGGCAGGCCTGAGCTCTGGAAACACCATATATTTT	CAWSEAGLSSGNTIYF
-	TRBV10-3	TRBJ2-2	15	-	TGTGCCATCAGTGCGGCGGGTACGAACACCGGGGAGCTGTTTTTT	CAISAAGTNTGELFF
-	TRBV14	TRBJ1-2	15	-	TGTGCCAGCAGCCAAGATGCGGCACCAGTACGTGGCTACACCTTC	CASSQDAAPVRGYTF
-	TRBV27	TRBJ1-1	14	-	TGTGCCAGCAAAAGTATTCGAGAGAACACTGAAGCTTTCTTT	CASKSIRENTEAFF
-	TRBV19	TRBJ1-1	13	-	TGTGCCAGTAGTCCCAATGTTAACACTGAAGCTTTCTTT	CASSPNVNTEAFF
-	TRBV7-2	TRBJ2-2	14	-	TGTGCCAGCAGCTCCGGGACACCCACCGGGGAGCTGTTTTTT	CASSSGTPTGELFF
TRBD1	TRBV5-1	TRBJ1-1	14	-	TGCGCCAGCAGCTGGGGGACAGGGAACACTGAAGCTTTCTTT	CASSWGTGNTEAFF
-	TRBV14	TRBJ2-7	12	-	TGTGCCAGCAGCCAAGATTCGGACGAGCAGTACTTC	CASSQDSDEQYF
-	TRBV6-1	TRBJ1-2	14	-	TGTGCCAGCAGTGGGGGAGGGCAGTTCTATGGCTACACCTTC	CASSGGGQFYGYTF
TRBD2	TRBV7-6	TRBJ2-5	15	-	TGTGCCAGCAGCTCATCCTCGGGGGGGCGGGAGACCCAGTACTTC	CASSSSSGGRETQYF
-	TRBV7-8	TRBJ2-2	12	once	TGTGCCAGCAGCTTACGGACAGGGGAGCTGTTTTTT	CASSLRTGELFF
-	TRBV30	TRBJ1-1	13	-	TGTGCCTGGAGCCCCGGCGGGAACACTGAAGCTTTCTTT	CAWSPGGNTEAFF
-	TRBV5-5	TRBJ2-7	16	-	TGTGCCAGCAGCTTGGACAGGCCCGGTGGCACCTACGAGCAGTACTTC	CASSLDRPGGTYEQYF
-	TRBV5-1	TRBJ2-2	14	once	TGCGCCAGCTCACAGGAAATGAACACCGGGGAGCTGTTTTTT	CASSQEMNTGELFF